This note documents a single T cell receptor beta chain sequence. The sample belongs to a study of blood T cell repertoires in COVID-19. Study background: Collection of acute and convalescent COVID-19 samples took place in the United States, Italy and Spain. The analysed material was cDNA or gDNA that came from T cells, B-cell-depleted T cells, or PBMCs.

In germline, CDR1 is SGHTA, CDR2 FQGTGA. Trimming removed 3 bases at V and 0 bases at J, with 10 bases between. The CDR3 loop spans 15 amino acids. Per the study methods: Reference gene primer amplification gave estimated nucleated cell counts. The protocol was immunoSEQ multiplex PCR, while the TCRdb copy is restricted to in-frame clones and leaves out a portion. The DNA gave D and trimming, while V, J and clone size come from that table. The sample records roughly 200,000 clones, roughly 80% being singletons. The sample comprised peripheral blood. The sequence derives from a man in his forties or fifties with active or convalescent COVID-19. V usage is TRBV7-3 and J usage is TRBJ2-3, with D possibly TRBD2 on 5 matching bases. The CDR3 DNA reads as TGTGCCAGCAGCTTGGGAGTCTCTAGCACAGATACGCAGTATTTT. Its translation: CASSLGVSSTDTQYF.